This T cell receptor beta chain comes out of a study of OX40 agonist ivuxolimab in advanced cancers. Study-level background: Enrolled patients in dose escalation had cancers that were hepatocellular carcinoma, melanoma, renal cell or head and neck cancer. Anti-PD-1, anti-PD-L1 or anti-CTLA-4 therapy given earlier was allowed, and about 38% had some.

The cohort excluded patients with autoimmune disease history or systemic immunosuppression. V was clipped by 4 bases and J by 1 base; unmatched bases: 10. This CDR3 comprises 18 residues. Germline lookup yields CDR1 LGHNA and CDR2 YNFKEQ. Profiling relied on immunoSEQ multiplex PCR, and the TCRdb table lists in-frame clones only, not all of them. This table has roughly 80,000 clones, around 82% appearing once. As regards this clone: Its antigen remains unknown.

General study findings and limits: Normalized T-cell clonal expansion was also low in some nonresponders.

The receptor's source is an adult with an advanced solid tumor such as melanoma, head and neck, liver or kidney cancer. J is TRBJ1-1 and V is TRBV4-2; TRBD1 matches 12 bases. The starting material was CD4+ or CD8+ T cells sorted from blood, obtained in a trial of the OX40 agonist ivuxolimab. CDR3 in DNA: TGTGCCAGCAGCCGAAGCGGGGGACAGGGGGCGTGGAACACTGAAGCTTTCTTT. It specifies CASSRSGGQGAWNTEAFF.